This T cell receptor beta chain stems from a study of T cells in Graves' hyperthyroidism and ophthalmopathy. The CDR3 spans 15 residues. In germline, CDR1 is DFQATT, CDR2 SNEGSKA (reference sequence). V lost 1 base and J lost 3, with 16 bases in between. This clonotype has at least ten counts. TCR beta CDR3 sequences were amplified from RNA transcripts. The TCR CDR3 first-round RT-PCR relied on the HTBI primer set. A single record per CDR3 protein comes from TCRdb applying MiXCR to the multiplex PCR reads. The profile shows more than 600,000 distinct CDR3 sequences, 16% of them singletons. Exclusion of a patient resulted from uncontrolled infection, other autoimmune disease, pregnancy or lactation.

This sequence joins TRBV20-1 and TRBJ2-7; D may be TRBD1 (5 bases). The source material was blood. The clonotype originates from a man in his late teens or twenties with Graves' hyperthyroidism. Written as DNA, the CDR3 is TGCAGTGCTAGAGGGGGCATAGAGGCCCACTACGAGCAGTACTTC. Amino acid sequence: CSARGGIEAHYEQYF.